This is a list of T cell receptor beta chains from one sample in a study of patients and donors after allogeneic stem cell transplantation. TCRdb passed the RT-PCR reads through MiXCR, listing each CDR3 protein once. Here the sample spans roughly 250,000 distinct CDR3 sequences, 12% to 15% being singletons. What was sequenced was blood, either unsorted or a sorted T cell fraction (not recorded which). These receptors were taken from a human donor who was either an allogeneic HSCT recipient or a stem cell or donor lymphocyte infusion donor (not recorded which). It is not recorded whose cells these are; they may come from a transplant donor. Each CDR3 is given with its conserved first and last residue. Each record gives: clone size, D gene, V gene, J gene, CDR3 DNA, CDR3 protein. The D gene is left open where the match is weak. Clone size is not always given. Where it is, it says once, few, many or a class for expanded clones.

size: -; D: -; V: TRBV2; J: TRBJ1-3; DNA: TGTGCCAGCAGGGCCGGGGGCCCTGGAAACACCATATATTTT; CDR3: CASRAGGPGNTIYF
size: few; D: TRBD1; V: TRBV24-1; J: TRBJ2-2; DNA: TGTGCCACCAGAGACGACAGGGACGGCGGGGAGCTGTTTTTT; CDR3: CATRDDRDGGELFF
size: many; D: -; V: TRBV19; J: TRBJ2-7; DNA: TGTGCCAGTAGTATAGAGGGGACCCTGACACCCTACGAGCAGTACTTC; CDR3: CASSIEGTLTPYEQYF
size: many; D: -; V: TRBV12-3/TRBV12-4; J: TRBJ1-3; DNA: TGTGCCAGCAGTTGGGGGATAAGGGTAACAGTATCTGGAAACACCATATATTTT; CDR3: CASSWGIRVTVSGNTIYF
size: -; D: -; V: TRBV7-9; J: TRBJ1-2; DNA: TGTGCCAGCAGCTTAGGGGTCGGAAAAGGGGGCTACACCTTC; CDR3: CASSLGVGKGGYTF
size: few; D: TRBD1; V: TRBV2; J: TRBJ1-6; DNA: TGTGCCAGCAGTTCGGGACAGTATAATTCACCCCTCCACTTT; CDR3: CASSSGQYNSPLHF
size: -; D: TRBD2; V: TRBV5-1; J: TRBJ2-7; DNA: TGCGCCAGCAGCCTGGGGCAGGTCGGACTAGCGGAAGAGCAGTACTTC; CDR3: CASSLGQVGLAEEQYF
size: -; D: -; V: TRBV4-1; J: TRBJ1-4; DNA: TGCGCCAGCAGCCAAGTCCGGGGGGACTATGAAAAACTGTTTTTT; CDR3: CASSQVRGDYEKLFF
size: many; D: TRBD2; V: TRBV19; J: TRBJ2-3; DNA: TGTGCCAGTAGTCCGGGGCTAGCGGACACAGATACGCAGTATTTT; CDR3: CASSPGLADTDTQYF
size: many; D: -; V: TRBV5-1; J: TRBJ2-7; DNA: TGCGCCAGCAGCTTCGGGGGACAAATCTACGAGCAGTACTTC; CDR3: CASSFGGQIYEQYF
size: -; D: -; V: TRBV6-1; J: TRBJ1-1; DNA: TGTGCCAGCATTATGAGGGTGGGGCGGAACACTGAAGCTTTCTTT; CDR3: CASIMRVGRNTEAFF
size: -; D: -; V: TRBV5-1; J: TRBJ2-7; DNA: TGCGCCAGCAGCTTAGTAGGGAACTCCTACGAGCAGTACTTC; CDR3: CASSLVGNSYEQYF
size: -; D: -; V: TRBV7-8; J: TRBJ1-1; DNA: TGTGCCAGCAGCTGGAACCAGGGAGGCACTGAAGCTTTCTTT; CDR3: CASSWNQGGTEAFF
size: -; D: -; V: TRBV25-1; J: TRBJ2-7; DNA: TGTGCCAGCTGTCGGACAGACCAAATCCCAATTTCTTCCTCCTACGAGCAGTACTTC; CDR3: CASCRTDQIPISSSYEQYF
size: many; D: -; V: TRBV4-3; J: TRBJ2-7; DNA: TGCGCCAGCAGCCAAGTCCCAGGGCCCTACGAGCAGTACTTC; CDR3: CASSQVPGPYEQYF
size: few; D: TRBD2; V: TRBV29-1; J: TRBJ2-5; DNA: TGCAGCGGCGAACCGGGACTAGATAAGGGCCAGTACTTC; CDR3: CSGEPGLDKGQYF
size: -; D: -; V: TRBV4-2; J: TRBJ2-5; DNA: TGTGCCAGCAGCCAAGTCGGGCGCGAACAAGAGACCCAGTACTTC; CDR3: CASSQVGREQETQYF
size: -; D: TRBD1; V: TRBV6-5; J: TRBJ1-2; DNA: TGTGCCAGCAGTTACCGGACAGGGGGCGCCTTTGGGGGCTACACCTTC; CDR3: CASSYRTGGAFGGYTF
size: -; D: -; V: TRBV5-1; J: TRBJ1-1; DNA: TGCGCCAGCAGCCCCCACAGGGACGGCGAAGCTTTCTTT; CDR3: CASSPHRDGEAFF
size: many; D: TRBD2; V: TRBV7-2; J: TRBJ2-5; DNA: TGTGCCAGCAGCCCGCGGGGGACTACCCAGTACTTC; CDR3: CASSPRGTTQYF
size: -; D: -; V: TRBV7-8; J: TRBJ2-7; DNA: TGTGCCAGCAGCCCCCCCGGGCCCCGTTACGAGCAGTACTTC; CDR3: CASSPPGPRYEQYF
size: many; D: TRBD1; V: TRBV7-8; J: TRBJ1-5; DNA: TGTGCCAGCAGCTTGGGGGGACAGAGCAATCAGCCCCAGCATTTT; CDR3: CASSLGGQSNQPQHF
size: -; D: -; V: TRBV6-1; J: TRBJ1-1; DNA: TGTGCCAGCAGTGAAGCTCTCAGGACAAAAGCTTTCTTT; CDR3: CASSEALRTKAFF
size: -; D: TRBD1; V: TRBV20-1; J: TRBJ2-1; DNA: TGCAGTGCTCGGGACAGGGGAACCTACAATGAGCAGTTCTTC; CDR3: CSARDRGTYNEQFF
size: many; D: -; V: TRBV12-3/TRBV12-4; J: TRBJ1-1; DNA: TGTGCCAGCAGTTTAAGTTGGCTCGAAGCTTTCTTT; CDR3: CASSLSWLEAFF
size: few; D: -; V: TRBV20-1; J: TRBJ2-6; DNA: TGCAGTGCTAGAGGTGGCTCTGGGGCCAACGTCCTGACTTTC; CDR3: CSARGGSGANVLTF
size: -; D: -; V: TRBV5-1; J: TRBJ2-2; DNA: TGCGCCAGCAGCTCCCCTTCGACCCCCGGGGGGGAGCTGTTTTTT; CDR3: CASSSPSTPGGELFF
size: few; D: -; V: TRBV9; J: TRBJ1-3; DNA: TGTGCCAGCAGCGTAGGAGGTCTTCCTGGAAACACCATATATTTT; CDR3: CASSVGGLPGNTIYF